These T cell receptor beta chains were read from a single sample in a study of shared clonotypes between healthy human individuals. The table came from immunoSEQ multiplex PCR; TCRdb's copy has only in-frame clones and leaves some out. Of 2 million to 2.5 million clones in the sample, approximately 95% were seen once. The sequenced sample consisted of naive CD4+ T cells sorted from blood. These receptor sequences come from a man aged 18 to 30 in good health. Each CDR3 is given with its conserved first and last residue. Fields, in order: V gene, clone size, D gene, J gene, CDR3 protein, CDR3 DNA. A D gene is named only where the DNA matches it firmly. Only some rows state a clone size, as once, few, many or a class for expanded clones.

TRBV7-2	-	TRBD2	TRBJ2-7	CASSGLASSSYEQYF	TGTGCCAGCAGCGGACTAGCGAGTAGCTCCTACGAGCAGTACTTC
TRBV7-8	-	TRBD1	TRBJ1-4	CASSLPGQITNEKLFF	TGTGCCAGCAGCTTGCCGGGACAGATAACTAATGAAAAACTGTTTTTT
TRBV15	-	TRBD1	TRBJ1-3	CATSRTGAFSGNTIYF	TGTGCCACCAGCAGAACAGGGGCCTTCTCTGGAAACACCATATATTTT
TRBV7-2	-	TRBD1	TRBJ1-5	CASSLTGTGRQPQHF	TGTGCCAGCAGCTTAACCGGGACAGGGAGACAGCCCCAGCATTTT
TRBV27	-	TRBD2	TRBJ2-1	CASSLRAGGPDEQFF	TGTGCCAGCAGTTTAAGGGCGGGGGGGCCGGATGAGCAGTTCTTC
TRBV9	-	TRBD2	TRBJ2-3	CASSVEVGTSGSTDTQYF	TGTGCCAGCAGCGTAGAGGTCGGGACTAGCGGGTCCACAGATACGCAGTATTTT
TRBV11-2	-	TRBD2	TRBJ2-3	CASSFTSGGVVRSDTQYF	TGTGCCAGCAGTTTTACTAGCGGGGGGGTTGTTCGTTCAGATACGCAGTATTTT
TRBV16	-	-	TRBJ2-7	CASSQWNEQYF	TGTGCCAGCAGCCAATGGAACGAGCAGTACTTC
TRBV11-3	-	-	TRBJ2-1	CASSLVSKGYNEQFF	TGTGCCAGCAGCTTAGTTAGTAAAGGGTACAATGAGCAGTTCTTC
TRBV19	-	-	TRBJ1-5	CASSTQVLSNQPQHF	TGTGCCAGTAGTACGCAGGTACTTAGCAATCAGCCCCAGCATTTT
TRBV7-2	-	-	TRBJ1-2	CASSAQQGAGYTF	TGTGCCAGCAGCGCTCAACAGGGTGCCGGCTACACCTTC
TRBV7-2	-	-	TRBJ1-6	CASSPPRTGANSPLHF	TGTGCCAGCAGCCCGCCCCGCACGGGTGCAAATTCACCCCTCCACTTT
TRBV6-6	-	-	TRBJ2-7	CASHTGYPYEQYF	TGTGCCAGCCATACAGGGTACCCCTACGAGCAGTACTTC
TRBV7-9	-	TRBD1	TRBJ1-4	CASSLMGQHNEKLFF	TGTGCCAGCAGCTTAATGGGACAGCATAATGAAAAACTGTTTTTT
TRBV28	-	TRBD2	TRBJ2-2	CASSSSGNTGELFF	TGTGCCAGCAGCTCTAGCGGGAACACCGGGGAGCTGTTTTTT
TRBV6-5	-	-	TRBJ2-1	CASSSQGPARVEQFF	TGTGCCAGCAGTTCCCAGGGGCCCGCTCGGGTGGAGCAGTTCTTC
TRBV19	-	TRBD1	TRBJ2-1	CASSTGQGRNEQFF	TGTGCCAGTAGTACGGGACAGGGGAGGAATGAGCAGTTCTTC
TRBV2	few	TRBD1	TRBJ2-2	CASRAGGGWTGELFF	TGTGCCAGCAGAGCAGGGGGCGGATGGACCGGGGAGCTGTTTTTT
TRBV9	-	-	TRBJ2-3	CASSGRGARTDTQYF	TGTGCCAGCAGCGGACGGGGGGCCCGCACAGATACGCAGTATTTT
TRBV7-2	-	TRBD1	TRBJ1-3	CASSPRQGSGNTIYF	TGTGCCAGCAGCCCGCGACAGGGCTCTGGAAACACCATATATTTT
TRBV6-5	once	-	TRBJ1-1	CASRTPNTEAFF	TGTGCCAGCAGAACACCGAACACTGAAGCTTTCTTT
TRBV6-1	-	TRBD1	TRBJ2-3	CASSVWTGLADTQYF	TGTGCCAGCAGTGTCTGGACAGGGTTGGCAGATACGCAGTATTTT